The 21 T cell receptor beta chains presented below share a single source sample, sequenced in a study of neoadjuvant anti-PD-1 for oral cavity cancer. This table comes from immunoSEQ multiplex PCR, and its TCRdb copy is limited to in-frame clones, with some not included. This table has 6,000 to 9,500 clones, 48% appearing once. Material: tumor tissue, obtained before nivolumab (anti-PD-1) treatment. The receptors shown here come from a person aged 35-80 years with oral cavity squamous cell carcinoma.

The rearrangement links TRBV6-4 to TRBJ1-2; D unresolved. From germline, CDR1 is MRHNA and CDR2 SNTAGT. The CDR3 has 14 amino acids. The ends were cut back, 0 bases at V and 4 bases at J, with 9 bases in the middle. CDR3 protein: CASSDSGQSYGYTF. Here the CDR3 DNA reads TGTGCCAGCAGTGACTCAGGGCAAAGCTATGGCTACACCTTC.

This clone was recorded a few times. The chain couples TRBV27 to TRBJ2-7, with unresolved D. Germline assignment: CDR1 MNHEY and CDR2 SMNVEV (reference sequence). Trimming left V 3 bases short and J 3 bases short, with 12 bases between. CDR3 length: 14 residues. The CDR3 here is CASSLASMSYEQYF. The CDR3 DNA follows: TGTGCCAGCAGTTTGGCCAGCATGAGCTACGAGCAGTACTTC.

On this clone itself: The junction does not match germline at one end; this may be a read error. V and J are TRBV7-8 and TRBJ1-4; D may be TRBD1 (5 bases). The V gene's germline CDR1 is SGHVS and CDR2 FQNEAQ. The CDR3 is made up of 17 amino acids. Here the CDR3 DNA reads TGTGCCAGCAGCTTAATAGGCGGGGCCTCAACCAATGAAAAACTGTTTTTT. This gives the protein CASSLIGGASTNEKLFF. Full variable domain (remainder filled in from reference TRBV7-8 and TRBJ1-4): GAGVSQSPRYKVAKRGQDVALRCDPISGHVSLFWYQQALGQGPEFLTYFQNEAQLDKSGLPSDRFFAERPEGSVSTLKIQRTQQEDSAVYLCASSLIGGASTNEKLFFGSGTQLSVL.

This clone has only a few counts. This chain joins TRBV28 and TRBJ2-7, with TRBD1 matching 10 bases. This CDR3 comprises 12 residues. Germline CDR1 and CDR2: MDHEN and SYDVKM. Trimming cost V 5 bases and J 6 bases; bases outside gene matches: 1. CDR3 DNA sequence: TGTGCCAGCAGTGACAGGGGGCTCGAGCAGTACTTC. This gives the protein CASSDRGLEQYF.

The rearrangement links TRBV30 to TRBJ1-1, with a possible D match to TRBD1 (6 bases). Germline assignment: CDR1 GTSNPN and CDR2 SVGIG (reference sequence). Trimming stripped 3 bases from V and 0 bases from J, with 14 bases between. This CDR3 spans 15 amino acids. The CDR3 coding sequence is TGTGCCTGGAGGGAGGGGGGAACCCTGAACACTGAAGCTTTCTTT. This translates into CAWREGGTLNTEAFF.

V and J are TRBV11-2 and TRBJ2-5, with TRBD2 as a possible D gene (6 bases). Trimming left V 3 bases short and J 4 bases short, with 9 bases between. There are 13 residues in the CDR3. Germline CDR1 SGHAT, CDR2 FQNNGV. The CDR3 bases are TGTGCCAGCAGCTTTAGCGGAGGAGAGACCCAGTACTTC. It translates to CASSFSGGETQYF.

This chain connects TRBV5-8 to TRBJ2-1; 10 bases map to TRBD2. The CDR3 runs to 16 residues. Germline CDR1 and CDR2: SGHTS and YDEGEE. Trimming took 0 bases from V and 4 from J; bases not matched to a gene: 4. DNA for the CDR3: TGTGCCAGCAGCTTGGAGTGGACTAGCGGTTACAATGAGCAGTTCTTC. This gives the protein CASSLEWTSGYNEQFF.

CDR3 region: CASNPGLASSEQFF. The CDR3 DNA is TGTGCCAGCAACCCGGGGCTAGCAAGTTCTGAGCAGTTCTTC. The chain is built from TRBV7-2 and TRBJ2-1; possibly TRBD1 or TRBD2 for D (5 bases each). V was cut by 7 bases and J by 9 bases, with 19 bases left in between. The CDR3 consists of 14 residues. CDR1 is SGHTA and CDR2 is FQGNSA in the germline V gene.

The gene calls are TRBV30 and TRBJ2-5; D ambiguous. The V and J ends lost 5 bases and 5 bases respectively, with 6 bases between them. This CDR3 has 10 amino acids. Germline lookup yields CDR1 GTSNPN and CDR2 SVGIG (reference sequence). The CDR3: CAWGWETQYF. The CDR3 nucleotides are TGTGCCTGGGGCTGGGAGACCCAGTACTTC.

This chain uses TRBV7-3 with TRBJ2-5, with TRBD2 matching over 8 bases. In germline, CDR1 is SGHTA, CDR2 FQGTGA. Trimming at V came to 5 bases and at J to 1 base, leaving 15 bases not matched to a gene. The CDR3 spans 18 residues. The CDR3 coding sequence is TGTGCCAGCAGCGCCCAGGTGGGGGGGAGCGGGAGCCAAGAGACCCAGTACTTC. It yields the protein CASSAQVGGSGSQETQYF.

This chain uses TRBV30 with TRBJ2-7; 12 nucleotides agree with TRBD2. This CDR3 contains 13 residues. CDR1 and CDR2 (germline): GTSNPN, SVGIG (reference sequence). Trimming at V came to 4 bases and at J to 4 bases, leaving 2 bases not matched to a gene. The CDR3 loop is CAWMGLAGYEQYF. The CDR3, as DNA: TGTGCCTGGATGGGACTAGCGGGTTACGAGCAGTACTTC.

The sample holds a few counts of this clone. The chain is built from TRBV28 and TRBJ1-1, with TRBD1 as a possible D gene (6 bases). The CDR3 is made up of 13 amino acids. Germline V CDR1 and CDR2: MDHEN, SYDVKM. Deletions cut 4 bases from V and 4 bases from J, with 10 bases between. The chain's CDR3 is CASSWTAATEAFF. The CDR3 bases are TGTGCCAGCAGTTGGACAGCTGCCACTGAAGCTTTCTTT.

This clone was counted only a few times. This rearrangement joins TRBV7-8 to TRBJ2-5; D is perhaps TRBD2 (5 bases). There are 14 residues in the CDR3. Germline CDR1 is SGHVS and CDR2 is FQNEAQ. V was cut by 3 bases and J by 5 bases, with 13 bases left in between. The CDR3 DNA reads TGTGCCAGCAGCTTTCGCCGAGGGTGGGAGACCCAGTACTTC. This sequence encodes CASSFRRGWETQYF.

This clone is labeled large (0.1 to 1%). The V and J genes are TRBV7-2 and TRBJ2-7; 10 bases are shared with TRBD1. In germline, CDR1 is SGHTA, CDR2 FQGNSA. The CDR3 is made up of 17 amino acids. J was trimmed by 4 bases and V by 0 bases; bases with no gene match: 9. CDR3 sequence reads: CASSLAPPGQGIYEQYF. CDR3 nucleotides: TGTGCCAGCAGCTTAGCCCCGCCGGGACAGGGGATATACGAGCAGTACTTC.

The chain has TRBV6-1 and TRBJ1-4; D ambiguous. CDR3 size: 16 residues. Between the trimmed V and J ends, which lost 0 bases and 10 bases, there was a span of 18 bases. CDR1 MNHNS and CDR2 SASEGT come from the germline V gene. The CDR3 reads CASSEAAGPGIGKLFF. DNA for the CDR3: TGTGCCAGCAGTGAAGCCGCTGGCCCGGGAATTGGAAAACTGTTTTTT.

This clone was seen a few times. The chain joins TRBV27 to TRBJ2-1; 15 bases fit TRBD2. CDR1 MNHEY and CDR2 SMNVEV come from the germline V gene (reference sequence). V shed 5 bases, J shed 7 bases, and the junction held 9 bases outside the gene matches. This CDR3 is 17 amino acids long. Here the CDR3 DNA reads TGTGCCAGCAGTCCCCATAGGACTAGCGGGAGGGAGAATGAGCAGTTCTTC. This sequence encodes CASSPHRTSGRENEQFF.

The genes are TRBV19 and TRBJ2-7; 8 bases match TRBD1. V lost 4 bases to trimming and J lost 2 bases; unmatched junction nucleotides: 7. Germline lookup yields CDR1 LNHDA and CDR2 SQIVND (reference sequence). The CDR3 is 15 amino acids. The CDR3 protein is CASSSRQGFAYEQYF. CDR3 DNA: TGTGCCAGTAGTAGTCGACAGGGGTTTGCCTACGAGCAGTACTTC.

In nucleotides, the CDR3 is TGTGCCAGCATTCGGACGGGGATCCAAGAGACCCAGTACTTC. Translation: CASIRTGIQETQYF. The rearrangement links TRBV6-1 to TRBJ2-5, with D perhaps matching TRBD2 (5 bases). The CDR3 spans 14 residues. Trimming cost V 7 bases and J 1 base, with 13 bases left between them. Germline CDR1 reads MNHNS; CDR2 reads SASEGT.

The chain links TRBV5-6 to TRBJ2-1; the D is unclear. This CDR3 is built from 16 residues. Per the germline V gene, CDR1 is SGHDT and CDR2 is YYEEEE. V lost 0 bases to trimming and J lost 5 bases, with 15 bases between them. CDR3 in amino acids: CASSLALLAYNNEQFF. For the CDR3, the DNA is TGTGCCAGCAGCTTGGCTCTTTTGGCCTACAACAATGAGCAGTTCTTC. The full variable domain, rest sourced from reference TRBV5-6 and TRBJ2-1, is DAGVTQSPTHLIKTRGQQVTLRCSPKSGHDTVSWYQQALGQGPQFIFQYYEEEERQRGNFPDRFSGHQFPNYSSELNVNALLLGDSALYLCASSLALLAYNNEQFFGPGTRLTVL.

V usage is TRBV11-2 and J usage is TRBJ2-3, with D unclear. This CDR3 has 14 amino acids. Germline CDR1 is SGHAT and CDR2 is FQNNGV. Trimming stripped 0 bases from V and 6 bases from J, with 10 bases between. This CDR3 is CASSLDGPLDTQYF. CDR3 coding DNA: TGTGCCAGCAGCTTAGATGGGCCGCTCGATACGCAGTATTTT.

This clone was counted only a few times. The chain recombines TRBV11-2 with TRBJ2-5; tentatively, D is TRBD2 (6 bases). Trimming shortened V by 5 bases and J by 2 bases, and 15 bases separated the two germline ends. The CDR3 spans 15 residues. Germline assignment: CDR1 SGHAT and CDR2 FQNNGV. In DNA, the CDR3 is TGTGCCAGCAGCCAAACGTTGGGGACTCAAGAGACCCAGTACTTC. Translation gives CASSQTLGTQETQYF.